This T cell receptor beta chain was obtained from a study of early T cells in non-severe SARS-CoV-2 infection (dated by TCRdb to about 2021). Regarding the complete study: Because TCR sequencing was done on bulk RNA from unsorted whole blood, the alpha and beta chains could not be paired.

Study-wide conclusions, independent of this receptor: VDJdb matching was skewed toward anti-spike CD8 responses and likely underestimated virus-specific expansions, missing private and CD4 specificities.

This clonotype was seen many times. Its cognate antigen has yet to be identified. No quality values exist for individual bases; no much larger clone is one base distant. A case-control design nested within a healthcare worker cohort in London, UK, was used, with weekly nasopharyngeal swab PCR tests and blood sampling performed. Healthcare workers were enrolled in the week of the UK lockdown, from 23 to 31 March 2020, and were followed every week for up to roughly 16 weeks. The library came from 5' RACE. The instrument given in TCRdb is NextSeq 500. Unique molecular identifiers were attached to individual cDNA molecules in the TCR library protocol so that sequencing error and PCR bias could be corrected. Both TCR alpha and beta chains were sequenced, and tight co-correlation was observed between alpha and beta sequence abundances in each sample. The authors' pipeline ran thus. Decombinator V4 was used to annotate the V gene, J gene and CDR3 of the TCR sequences. TCRs were defined as expanded if a significant change between any two time points was detected under a Poisson model with p below 0.0001. Abundances of TCRs were expressed as counts per million after normalisation to the total number of TCRs sequenced in each sample. TRAV1-2 paired with TRAJ12, TRAJ20 or TRAJ33 defined MAIT TCRs, while TRAV10 paired with TRAJ18 defined iNKT TCRs. VDJdb, accessed 1 November 2021, was searched for CMV, EBV and SARS-CoV-2 annotated TCRs, with TCRs annotated for multiple antigens excluded. In-frame beta chains were kept once TCRdb had trimmed the public reads at Q25 with fastp and called clones with MiXCR. A single entry per CDR3 protein holds the most common genes and DNA from its merged rows. TCRdb's processing, not the study's, gives the V and J calls here. The sample table records some 53,000 distinct CDR3 sequences; just over 8% of these occur just once. Approximately 9.8% of the sample is taken by the ten largest.

The CDR3 runs 17 amino acids, cysteine and phenylalanine included. The entry retains the CDR3 DNA only, 51 bases that are in frame from base 1. Source material: whole blood. The chain couples TRBV21-1 to TRBJ2-7; TRBD2, the table's D call, lacks a check against the DNA. TRBV21-1 is assigned pseudogene status. The TCR comes from an adult who was a healthcare worker with PCR-confirmed SARS-CoV-2 infection or an uninfected control (not recorded which). The CDR3 in this case is CASSKEGQGLSSYEQYF. The nucleotide sequence reads as follows: TGTGCCAGCAGCAAAGAGGGTCAGGGCCTCAGCTCCTACGAGCAGTACTTC.